This T cell receptor beta chain was observed in a study of OX40 agonist ivuxolimab in advanced cancers. The wider study: Therapy given before enrollment (anti-PD-1, anti-PD-L1 or anti-CTLA-4) was allowed, and 35% to 45% had some. The study, taken as a whole, reports: Partial responders treated at 0.1-3.0 mg/kg exhibited clonal expansion among the lowest measured.

The CDR3 has 16 amino acids. Per germline, CDR1 GTSNPN and CDR2 SVGIG (reference sequence). J gave up 0 bases and V 0 bases, and 7 bases lay outside the gene matches. About this clone: Its antigen is undetermined.

The protocol was immunoSEQ multiplex PCR, while the TCRdb copy is restricted to in-frame clones and leaves out a portion. This sample yields fewer than 70,000 clones, of which 87% are seen a single time; more than 0.55% belongs to the top ten. The material was CD4+ or CD8+ T cells sorted from blood, obtained in a trial of the OX40 agonist ivuxolimab. The origin of this receptor is an adult with an advanced solid tumor such as melanoma, head and neck, liver or kidney cancer. V and J are TRBV30 and TRBJ2-7; 8 bases fit TRBD1. The CDR3 coding sequence is TGTGCCTGGAGTGTAGCACGGACAGGGATCTCCTACGAGCAGTACTTC. Translating gives CAWSVARTGISYEQYF. The full variable domain, in which reference TRBV30 and TRBJ2-7 provide the parts outside the CDR3, is SQTIHQWPATLVQPVGSPLSLECTVEGTSNPNLYWYRQAAGRGLQLLFYSVGIGQISSEVPQNLSASRPQDRQFILSSKKLLLSDSGFYLCAWSVARTGISYEQYFGPGTRLTVT.